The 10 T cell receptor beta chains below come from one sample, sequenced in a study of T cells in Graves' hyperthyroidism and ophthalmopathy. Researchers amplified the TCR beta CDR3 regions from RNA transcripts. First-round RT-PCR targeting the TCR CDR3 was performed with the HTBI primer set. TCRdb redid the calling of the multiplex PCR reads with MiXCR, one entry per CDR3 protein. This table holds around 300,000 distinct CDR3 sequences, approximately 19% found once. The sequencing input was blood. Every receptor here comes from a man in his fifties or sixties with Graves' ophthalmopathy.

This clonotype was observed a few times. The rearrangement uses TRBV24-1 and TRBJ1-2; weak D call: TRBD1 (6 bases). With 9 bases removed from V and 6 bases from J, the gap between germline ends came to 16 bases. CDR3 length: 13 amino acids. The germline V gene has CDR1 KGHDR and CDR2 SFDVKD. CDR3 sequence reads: CATEDSTVNGYTF. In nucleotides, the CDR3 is TGTGCCACCGAGGACAGCACAGTGAATGGCTACACCTTC.

CDR3: CASTPQALNYEQYF. The CDR3 region has the DNA TGTGCCAGCACCCCACAGGCGCTTAACTACGAGCAGTACTTC. The rearrangement joins TRBV6-1 to TRBJ2-7; D might be TRBD1 (5 bases). Trimming left V 7 bases short and J 3 bases short, with 16 bases between. CDR3 length: 14 residues. The germline CDR1 and CDR2 sequences are MNHNS and SASEGT.

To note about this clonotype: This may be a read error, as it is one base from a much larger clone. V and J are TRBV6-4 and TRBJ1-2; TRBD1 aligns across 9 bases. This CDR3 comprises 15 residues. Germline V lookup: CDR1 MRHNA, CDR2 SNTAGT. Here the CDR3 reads CASSVTGGEGYGYAF. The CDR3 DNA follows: TGTGCCAGCAGTGTTACAGGGGGCGAAGGCTATGGCTACGCCTTC.

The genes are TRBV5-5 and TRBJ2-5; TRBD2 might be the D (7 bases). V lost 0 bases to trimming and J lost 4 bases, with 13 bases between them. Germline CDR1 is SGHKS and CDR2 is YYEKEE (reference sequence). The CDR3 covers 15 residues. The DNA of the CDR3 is TGTGCCAGCAGCTTGGGGGGGGGGGCCGTAGAGACCCAGTACTTC. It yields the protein CASSLGGGAVETQYF.

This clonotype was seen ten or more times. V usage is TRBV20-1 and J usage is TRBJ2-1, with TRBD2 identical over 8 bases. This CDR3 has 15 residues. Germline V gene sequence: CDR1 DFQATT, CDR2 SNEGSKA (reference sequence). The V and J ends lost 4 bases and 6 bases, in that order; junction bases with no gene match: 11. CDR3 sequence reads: CSAIKGSGSINEQFF. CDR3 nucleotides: TGCAGTGCTATCAAAGGGAGCGGGAGTATCAATGAGCAGTTCTTC.

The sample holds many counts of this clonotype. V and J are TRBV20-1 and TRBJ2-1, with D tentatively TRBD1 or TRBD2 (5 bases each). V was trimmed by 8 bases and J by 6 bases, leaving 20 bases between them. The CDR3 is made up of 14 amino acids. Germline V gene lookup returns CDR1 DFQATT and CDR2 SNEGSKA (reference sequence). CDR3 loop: CSQHRDGYVNEQFF. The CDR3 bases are TGCAGTCAACACCGGGACGGCTACGTCAATGAGCAGTTCTTC.

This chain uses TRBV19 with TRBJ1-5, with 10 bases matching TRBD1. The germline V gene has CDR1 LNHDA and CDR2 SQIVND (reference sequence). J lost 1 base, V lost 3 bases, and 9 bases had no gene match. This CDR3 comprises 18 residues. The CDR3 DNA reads TGTGCCAGTAGTATGGACAGGGGGTCCCCCGTGAGCAATCAGCCCCAGCATTTT. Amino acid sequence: CASSMDRGSPVSNQPQHF.

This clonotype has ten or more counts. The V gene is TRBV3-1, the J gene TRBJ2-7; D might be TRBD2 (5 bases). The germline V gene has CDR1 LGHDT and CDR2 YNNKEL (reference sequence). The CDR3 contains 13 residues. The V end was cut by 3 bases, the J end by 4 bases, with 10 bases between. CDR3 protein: CASSQRVEYEQYF. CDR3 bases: TGTGCCAGCAGCCAGCGGGTAGAGTACGAGCAGTACTTC.

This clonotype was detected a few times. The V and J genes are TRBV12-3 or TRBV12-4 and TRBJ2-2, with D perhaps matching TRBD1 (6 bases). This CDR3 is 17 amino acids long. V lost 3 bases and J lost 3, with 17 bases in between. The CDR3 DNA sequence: TGTGCCAGCAGTTTTTGGGGGCCACTACGGGACACCGGGGAGCTGTTTTTT. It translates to CASSFWGPLRDTGELFF.

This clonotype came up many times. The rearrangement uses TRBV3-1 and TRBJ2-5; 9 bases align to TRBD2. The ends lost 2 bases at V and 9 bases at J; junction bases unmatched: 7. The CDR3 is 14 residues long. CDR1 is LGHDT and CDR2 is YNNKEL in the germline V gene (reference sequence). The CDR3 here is CASSQQASGTAQYF. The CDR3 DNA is TGTGCCAGCAGCCAACAGGCTAGCGGGACGGCCCAGTACTTC.